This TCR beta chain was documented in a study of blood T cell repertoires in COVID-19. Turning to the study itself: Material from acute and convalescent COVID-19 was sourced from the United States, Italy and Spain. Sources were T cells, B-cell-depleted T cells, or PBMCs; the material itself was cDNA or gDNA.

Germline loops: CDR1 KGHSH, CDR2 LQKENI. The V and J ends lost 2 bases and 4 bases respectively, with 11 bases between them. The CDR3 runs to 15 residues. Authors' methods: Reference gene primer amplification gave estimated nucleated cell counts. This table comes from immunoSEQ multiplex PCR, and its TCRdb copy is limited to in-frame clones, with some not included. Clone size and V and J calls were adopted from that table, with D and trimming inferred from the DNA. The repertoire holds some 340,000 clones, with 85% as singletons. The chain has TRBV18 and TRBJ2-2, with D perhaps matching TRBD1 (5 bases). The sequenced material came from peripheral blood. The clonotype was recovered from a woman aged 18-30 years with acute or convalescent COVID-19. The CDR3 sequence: CASSPRAGRTGELFF. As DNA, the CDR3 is TGTGCCAGCTCACCAAGAGCAGGGCGCACCGGGGAGCTGTTTTTT. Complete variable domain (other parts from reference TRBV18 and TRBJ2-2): NAGVMQNPRHLVRRRGQEARLRCSPMKGHSHVYWYRQLPEEGLKFMVYLQKENIIDESGMPKERFSAEFPKEGPSILRIQQVVRGDSAAYFCASSPRAGRTGELFFGEGSRLTVL.